The present T cell receptor (beta chain) was sequenced within a study of CD8+ T cells in alopecia areata. Points from the study as a whole: Normal skin contains resident alphabeta T cells, and these are also sequenced in scalp samples. Many of the expanded lesional clones endured in scalp and blood while on tofacitinib.

Remarks on this clone: Its antigen is unknown.

The sequencing template was cDNA reverse transcribed from extracted RNA. The repertoire was sequenced with immunoSEQ multiplex PCR; TCRdb's copy has only in-frame clones and lacks some. The sample contains around 290,000 clones, 55% to 75% of which appear only once. The treatment denotes: oral pan-JAK inhibitor, 5-10 mg twice daily. CD4+ and CD8+ T cells were sorted from PBMCs stained for CD3, CD4 and CD8. The specimen comprised CD4+ T cells sorted from blood, sampled at week 24, from a patient treated with tofacitinib. The receptor comes from a human donor with alopecia areata.

The CDR3 coding sequence is TGTGCCAGCAGCCAAGATTATGGAGAGACCCAGTACTTC. Protein product: CASSQDYGETQYF. The chain recombines TRBV4-2 with TRBJ2-5, with no clear D. Germline V gives CDR1 LGHNA, CDR2 YNFKEQ. CDR3 length: 13 residues. Trimming stripped 0 bases from V and 4 bases from J, with 6 bases between.